This T cell receptor (beta chain) is drawn from a study of blood T cell repertoires in COVID-19. Living in 20 to 30 US areas, the participants were between roughly 18 and 95 years of age. The J segment lost 0 bases and the V segment lost 5 bases, leaving 12 bases of the junction unmatched. The CDR3 is 19 amino acids. Germline loops: CDR1 SEHNR, CDR2 FQNEAQ (reference sequence). The method was immunoSEQ multiplex PCR; TCRdb's version includes in-frame clones alone and lacks a portion of them. The sample carries approximately 140,000 clones, about 88% recorded once. This chain uses TRBV7-9 with TRBJ2-2; 10 bases fit TRBD2. The receptor was derived from a man aged 40-49 years with acute COVID-19. The sample taken for sequencing was PBMCs or T cells enriched from blood (not recorded which). The CDR3 DNA follows: TGTGCCAGCAGCCCCCCGTGGACTAGCGGTTTTTCGAACACCGGGGAGCTGTTTTTT. Its translation is CASSPPWTSGFSNTGELFF.